Following are 2 T cell receptor beta chains from one sample sequenced in a study of T-cell reconstitution after alpha-beta-depleted transplantation in children. Molecular barcoding with unique molecular identifiers was used for the TCRbeta library. Each CDR3 protein gets one entry after TCRdb re-called the PCR reads with MiXCR. The sample lists over 150,000 distinct CDR3 sequences; 6.6% were seen once. The source was PBMCs, collected before TCRalphabeta/CD19-depleted stem cell transplant. Every receptor here comes from a boy aged 2 to 10 with acute lymphoblastic leukemia, due to receive a stem cell transplant.

In its sample, this clonotype was seen many times. The chain combines TRBV7-2 with TRBJ2-5, with 11 bases matching TRBD2. V was clipped by 7 bases and J by 2 bases; unmatched bases: 6. This CDR3 spans 15 amino acids. Germline CDR1 SGHTA, CDR2 FQGNSA. This chain's CDR3 is CASIGLAGQQETQYF. For the CDR3, the DNA is TGTGCCAGCATTGGACTAGCGGGCCAGCAAGAGACCCAGTACTTC.

This clonotype was picked up many times. CDR3 nucleotides: TGTGCCAGCAGCTTGGGACTAGGGAGGTTGCCCCAGTACTTC. This gives the protein CASSLGLGRLPQYF. The V call is TRBV7-2, the J call TRBJ2-5; 8 positions agree with TRBD2. V lost 3 bases and J lost 9; bases outside the gene matches: 9. The germline V gene encodes CDR1 SGHTA and CDR2 FQGNSA. The CDR3 has 14 residues.